This T cell receptor beta chain was sequenced during a study of PD-1 blockade in mismatch repair-deficient tumors. Study conclusions and caveats: Tumor-resident clones, often undetectable pretreatment in blood, expanded then contracted after pembrolizumab.

In the case of this clone: Its target is unknown.

The ends lost 2 bases at V and 6 bases at J; junction bases unmatched: 10. CDR1 SGDLS and CDR2 YYNGEE come from the germline V gene. The length of the CDR3 is 16 residues. As to time point: approximately 11-day in vitro stimulation with candidate neoantigen peptide 7. Mismatch repair deficiency was confirmed in all patients, by PCR or immunohistochemistry. A roughly 11-day in vitro culture was run per each of several reactive peptides. Baseline for clone expansion was a parallel culture with no peptide. The method was immunoSEQ multiplex PCR; TCRdb's version includes in-frame clones alone and lacks a portion of them. Among several thousand clones listed, about 90% were seen once.

The sequencing here drew on cells cultured in vitro, taken from a patient treated with pembrolizumab. The V gene is TRBV9, the J gene TRBJ2-1, with TRBD1 matching 8 bases. This TCR was sampled from an adult with mismatch repair-deficient cancer. DNA of the CDR3: TGTGCCAGCAGCGTGGGGGGACAGGTCTCTCTCAATGAGCAGTTCTTC. Amino acid sequence: CASSVGGQVSLNEQFF.